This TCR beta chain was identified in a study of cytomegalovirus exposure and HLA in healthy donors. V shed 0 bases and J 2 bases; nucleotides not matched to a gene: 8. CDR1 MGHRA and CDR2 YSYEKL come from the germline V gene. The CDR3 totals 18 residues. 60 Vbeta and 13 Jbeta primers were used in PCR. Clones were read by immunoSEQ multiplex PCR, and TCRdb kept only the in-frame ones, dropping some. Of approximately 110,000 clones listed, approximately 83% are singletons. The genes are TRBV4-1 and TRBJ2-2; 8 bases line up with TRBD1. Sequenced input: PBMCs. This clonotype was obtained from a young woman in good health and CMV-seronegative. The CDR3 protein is CASSQEMRQGANTGELFF. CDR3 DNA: TGCGCCAGCAGCCAAGAAATGAGGCAGGGGGCCAACACCGGGGAGCTGTTTTTT.